This passage covers 13 T cell receptor beta chains from one sample sequenced in a study of early T cells in non-severe SARS-CoV-2 infection. MiXCR was run by TCRdb on the 5' RACE reads, yielding one entry per CDR3 protein. The sample consists of some 81,000 distinct CDR3 sequences, more than 7.5% of them appearing once. Input material: whole blood. The origin of the receptors is an adult who was a healthcare worker with PCR-confirmed SARS-CoV-2 infection or an uninfected control (not recorded which).

The chain carries TRBV14 and TRBJ2-7; 9 bases fit TRBD1. CDR3 length: 15 residues. With 4 bases clipped from V and 2 bases from J, the junction kept 6 bases outside the gene matches. Germline V gene data show CDR1 as SGHDN and CDR2 as FVKESK. The CDR3 here is CASSRRQGVTYEQYF. CDR3 in DNA: TGTGCCAGCAGCCGCAGACAGGGGGTGACCTACGAGCAGTACTTC.

This clonotype was counted only a few times. The V call is TRBV20-1, the J call TRBJ1-1; tentatively, D is TRBD1 (6 bases). Per germline, CDR1 DFQATT and CDR2 SNEGSKA (reference sequence). V lost 0 bases to trimming and J lost 0 bases, with 14 bases between them. The CDR3 extends over 16 amino acids. CDR3: CSAREYHRVLNTEAFF. CDR3 coding DNA: TGCAGTGCTAGAGAATATCACAGGGTCCTGAACACTGAAGCTTTCTTT.

DNA for the CDR3: TGTGCCTGGAGTATAGTAGGCACTGAAGCTTTCTTT. Its translation: CAWSIVGTEAFF. This rearrangement joins TRBV30 to TRBJ1-1; D unresolved. Germline values: CDR1 GTSNPN, CDR2 SVGIG (reference sequence). Trimming took off 2 bases at V and 4 bases at J, with 8 bases between the two ends. The CDR3 is made up of 12 amino acids. Full variable domain (missing parts from reference TRBV30 and TRBJ1-1): SQTIHQWPATLVQPVGSPLSLECTVEGTSNPNLYWYRQAAGRGLQLLFYSVGIGQISSEVPQNLSASRPQDRQFILSSKKLLLSDSGFYLCAWSIVGTEAFFGQGTRLTVV.

This clonotype was counted at least ten times. V and J are TRBV14 and TRBJ2-1, with D perhaps matching TRBD1 (6 bases). CDR1 SGHDN and CDR2 FVKESK come from the germline V gene. Trimming took off 0 bases at V and 8 bases at J, with 11 bases between the two ends. The CDR3 is 14 amino acids. The CDR3 DNA follows: TGTGCCAGCAGCCAAGAGAGAGGGGGTGATGAGCAGTTCTTC. Translating gives CASSQERGGDEQFF.

This clonotype has a count of ten or more. This chain uses TRBV3-1 with TRBJ2-3, with D unresolved. The CDR3 totals 15 residues. Looked up from germline, CDR1 is LGHDT and CDR2 is YNNKEL (reference sequence). V lost 8 bases and J 0 bases, leaving 15 bases between the germline ends. CDR3 region: CASQLGGPSTDTQYF. As DNA, the CDR3 is TGTGCCAGCCAATTAGGCGGACCTAGCACAGATACGCAGTATTTT.

At least ten counts were recorded for this clonotype. The J gene is TRBJ2-7, the V gene TRBV11-2, with D tentatively TRBD1 (5 bases). V was clipped by 2 bases and J by 1 base, with 6 bases between them. Germline V gives CDR1 SGHAT, CDR2 FQNNGV. This CDR3 contains 13 residues. CDR3 sequence (DNA): TGTGCCAGCAGCTTATCAGGGTCCTACGAGCAGTACTTC. Its protein product is CASSLSGSYEQYF.

The V and J genes are TRBV6-5 and TRBJ2-1; the D is unclear. CDR3 size: 16 residues. V dropped 0 bases and J dropped 0 bases, with 9 bases sitting between them. The germline V gene has CDR1 MNHEY and CDR2 SVGAGI. Here the CDR3 DNA reads TGTGCCAGCAGTTACTCACCAGCCAGCTCCTACAATGAGCAGTTCTTC. It translates to CASSYSPASSYNEQFF.

This clonotype was found a few times. V is TRBV28 and J is TRBJ2-5; D is unresolved. Trimming took off 1 base at V and 7 bases at J, with 4 bases between the two ends. The CDR3 runs 11 residues. In germline, CDR1 is MDHEN, CDR2 SYDVKM. CDR3 in DNA: TGTGCCAGCAGTTTATCGCGGACCCAGTACTTC. Translation: CASSLSRTQYF.

This clonotype has ten or more counts. The chain is built from TRBV27 and TRBJ2-1; D is possibly TRBD2 (7 bases). Trimming removed 0 bases from V and 2 bases from J, with 17 bases in between. The CDR3 runs to 18 residues. Germline V gene lookup returns CDR1 MNHEY and CDR2 SMNVEV (reference sequence). The CDR3, as DNA: TGTGCCAGCAGTTTATCGGGGGCTAGCGGATTTACCTACAATGAGCAGTTCTTC. It yields the protein CASSLSGASGFTYNEQFF.

This clonotype was counted only a few times. The V call is TRBV5-1, the J call TRBJ1-2; D not certain. The CDR3 loop spans 13 amino acids. V lost 4 bases, J lost 4 bases, and 11 bases lay in between. Germline CDR1 and CDR2: SGHRS and YFSETQ. The CDR3 bases are TGCGCCAGCAGCCCGTCAGCCATCTATGGCTACACCTTC. Translating it yields CASSPSAIYGYTF.

At least ten counts were recorded for this clonotype. CDR3 sequence (DNA): TGTGCCGGCCGGCGGGGCGAGAACACCGGGGAGCTGTTTTTT. This encodes CAGRRGENTGELFF. This chain joins TRBV6-5 and TRBJ2-2, with D possibly matching TRBD2 (6 bases). V was pared by 11 bases and J by 1 base, with 14 bases between. The V gene's germline CDR1 is MNHEY and CDR2 SVGAGI. This CDR3 is built from 14 residues.

This chain connects TRBV9 to TRBJ2-1; no firm D call. CDR1 and CDR2 (germline): SGDLS, YYNGEE. V lost 4 bases and J 1 base, leaving 12 bases between the germline ends. This CDR3 contains 15 residues. For the CDR3, the DNA is TGTGCCAGCAGCTCCAGTGATGGGTCCTACAATGAGCAGTTCTTC. Protein: CASSSSDGSYNEQFF.

This clonotype was seen a handful of times. The V and J genes are TRBV6-1 and TRBJ2-5, with D tentatively TRBD2 (5 bases). Per germline, CDR1 MNHNS and CDR2 SASEGT. Between the trimmed V and J ends, which lost 7 bases and 1 base, there was a span of 10 bases. CDR3 length: 13 residues. The CDR3 region is CASTWGAQETQYF. DNA for the CDR3: TGTGCCAGCACCTGGGGAGCCCAAGAGACCCAGTACTTC.